A selection of T cell receptor beta chains follows, all from one sample in a study of post-analysis software for immune sequencing data. TCRdb re-derived calls from the PCR reads in MiXCR, one entry per CDR3 protein. This repertoire shows some 240,000 distinct CDR3 sequences, roughly a third found once; its top ten account for approximately 4.6%. Sequenced material: blood. All receptors come from a girl aged 5 to 17 with multiple sclerosis. Each CDR3 is given with its conserved first and last residue. A D gene is named only where the DNA matches it firmly. Where a row states a size, it is once, few, many or the class of an expanded clone; other rows omit it.

TRBV20-1	TRBD2	many	TRBJ2-1	TGCAGTGCTACGGACGTGTCAGGACTAGCGTCATACAATGAGCAGTTCTTC	CSATDVSGLASYNEQFF
TRBV7-2	TRBD1	few	TRBJ2-5	TGTGCCAGCAGCCCTGGGACAGGGGTATCGGAGACCCAGTACTTC	CASSPGTGVSETQYF
TRBV9	TRBD2	-	TRBJ2-3	TGTGCCAGCAGCGGGACTAGCGGGAGTAATGCAGATACGCAGTATTTT	CASSGTSGSNADTQYF
TRBV9	TRBD2	many	TRBJ2-3	TGTGCCAGCAGCAGAGCCGCGGCAGGGACTAGCGGTATGGCTGTCACAGATACGCAGTATTTT	CASSRAAAGTSGMAVTDTQYF
TRBV6-4	-	many	TRBJ2-3	TGTGCCAGCAGTGACTCGCGGTCAGGGCCAGATACGCAGTATTTT	CASSDSRSGPDTQYF
TRBV10-3	-	many	TRBJ2-1	TGTGCCATCAGTGAGTCACAGGGTACATACAATGAGCAGTTCTTC	CAISESQGTYNEQFF
TRBV3-1	TRBD2	many	TRBJ2-1	TGTGCCAGCAGCCAAGAAATGGGCGGGGGGTACAATGAGCAGTTCTTC	CASSQEMGGGYNEQFF
TRBV20-1	-	many	TRBJ2-1	TGCAGTGCTAGAGGGGGACCGGGCCACTACAATGAGCAGTTCTTC	CSARGGPGHYNEQFF
TRBV20-1	-	many	TRBJ1-4	TGCAGTGCTTTACAAGATGAAAAACTGTTTTTT	CSALQDEKLFF
TRBV10-3	-	many	TRBJ2-3	TGTGCCATCAGTGCCCGAGGGCTAGTTGGAGATACGCAGTATTTT	CAISARGLVGDTQYF
TRBV3-1	-	-	TRBJ1-2	TGTGCCAGCAGCCAAGGGGACCCCAGGGGAGGCTACACCTTC	CASSQGDPRGGYTF
TRBV13	-	few	TRBJ1-6	TGTGCCAGCAGCCTAAGGTCCGCGCCCGATAATTCACCCCTCCACTTT	CASSLRSAPDNSPLHF
TRBV6-2/TRBV6-3	TRBD1	many	TRBJ2-7	TGTGCCAGCAGAGCCAGGGGGTCGGTAGGCGAGCAGTACTTC	CASRARGSVGEQYF
TRBV5-1	-	many	TRBJ1-4	TGCGCCAGCAGCTTTAACGGACCGAGTACTAATGAAAAACTGTTTTTT	CASSFNGPSTNEKLFF
TRBV12-3/TRBV12-4	-	many	TRBJ1-2	TGTGCCAGCAGCTACGGTCCCTATGGCTACACCTTC	CASSYGPYGYTF
TRBV12-3/TRBV12-4	TRBD1	-	TRBJ2-7	TGTGCCAGCAGTATGGACAGGGACTACGAGCAGTACTTC	CASSMDRDYEQYF